This TCR beta chain came from a study of shared clonotypes between healthy human individuals. General study points: Collection of samples was limited to blood; tissue repertoires likely differ.

Several immunoSEQ plates received, in even portions, the genomic DNA of each subset. Roughly 200 ng DNA, around 30,000 T cell genomes, went into each sorted-subset replicate PCR. Clones were read by immunoSEQ multiplex PCR, and TCRdb kept only the in-frame ones, dropping some. The top ten hold 0.95% to 1.5% of the sample, which has approximately 1,500,000 clones, 95% to 97% seen once. Germline V lookup: CDR1 LNHDA, CDR2 SQIVND (reference sequence). The V end lost 7 bases, the J end lost 4 bases, and 8 bases lay between the germline ends. This CDR3 has 12 residues. Concerning this clone: Its antigen is unidentified.

The chain carries TRBV19 and TRBJ2-1; D is unresolved. The sequenced material came from naive CD4+ T cells sorted from blood. As for subset: CD45RA+ positively selected. The sequence was obtained from a man aged 30 to 45 in good health. The CDR3 here is CASIGAYNEQFF. The CDR3 DNA follows: TGTGCCAGTATAGGAGCTTACAATGAGCAGTTCTTC.